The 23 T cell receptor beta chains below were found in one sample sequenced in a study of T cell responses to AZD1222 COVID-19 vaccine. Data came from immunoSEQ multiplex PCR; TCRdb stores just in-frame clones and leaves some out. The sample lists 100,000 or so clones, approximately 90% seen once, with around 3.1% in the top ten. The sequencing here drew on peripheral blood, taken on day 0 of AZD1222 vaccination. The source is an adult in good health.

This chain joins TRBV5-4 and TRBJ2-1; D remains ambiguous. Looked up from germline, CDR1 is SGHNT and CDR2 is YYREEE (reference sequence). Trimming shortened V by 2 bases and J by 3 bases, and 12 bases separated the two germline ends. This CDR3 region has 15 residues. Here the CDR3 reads CASSFWTVNYNEQFF. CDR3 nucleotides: TGTGCCAGCAGCTTCTGGACCGTTAACTACAATGAGCAGTTCTTC.

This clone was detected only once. In nucleotides, the CDR3 is TGTGCCAGCGGCGGAGGCAGGGGGAGATCCTACGAGCAGTACTTC. As protein: CASGGGRGRSYEQYF. V gene TRBV7-9 combines with J gene TRBJ2-7; 7 positions agree with TRBD1. The CDR3 has 15 residues. V lost 8 bases and J lost 1; bases outside the gene matches: 11. The V gene's germline CDR1 is SEHNR and CDR2 FQNEAQ (reference sequence). The full variable domain, its missing parts supplied by reference TRBV7-9 and TRBJ2-7, is DTGVSQNPRHKITKRGQNVTFRCDPISEHNRLYWYRQTLGQGPEFLTYFQNEAQLEKSRLLSDRFSAERPKGSFSTLEIQRTEQGDSAMYLCASGGGRGRSYEQYFGPGTRLTVT.

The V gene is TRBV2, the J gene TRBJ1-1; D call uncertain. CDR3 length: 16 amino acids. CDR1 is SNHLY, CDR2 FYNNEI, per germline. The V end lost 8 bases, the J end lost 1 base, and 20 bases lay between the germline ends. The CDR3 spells CASCLRSMAGNTEAFF. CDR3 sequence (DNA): TGTGCCAGCTGCCTTCGATCAATGGCGGGGAACACTGAAGCTTTCTTT.

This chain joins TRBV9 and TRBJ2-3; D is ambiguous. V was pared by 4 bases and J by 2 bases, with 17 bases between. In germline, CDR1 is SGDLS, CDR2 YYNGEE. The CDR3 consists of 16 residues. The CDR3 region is CASSPSGGFATDTQYF. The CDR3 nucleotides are TGTGCCAGCAGCCCCAGTGGTGGGTTTGCCACAGATACGCAGTATTTT.

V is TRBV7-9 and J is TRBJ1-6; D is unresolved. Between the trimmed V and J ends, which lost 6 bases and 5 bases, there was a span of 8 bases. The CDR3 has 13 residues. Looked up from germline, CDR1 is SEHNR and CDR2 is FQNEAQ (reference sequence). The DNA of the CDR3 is TGTGCCAGCAGAGGAGAGCATAATTCACCCCTCCACTTT. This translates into CASRGEHNSPLHF.

The CDR3 nucleotides are TGTGCCACCGCCTATGGCTACACCTTC. Its protein is CATAYGYTF. This rearrangement joins TRBV6-4 to TRBJ1-2; no firm D call. Per germline, CDR1 MRHNA and CDR2 SNTAGT. The CDR3 totals 9 residues. V lost 10 bases, J lost 4 bases, and 4 bases lay in between.

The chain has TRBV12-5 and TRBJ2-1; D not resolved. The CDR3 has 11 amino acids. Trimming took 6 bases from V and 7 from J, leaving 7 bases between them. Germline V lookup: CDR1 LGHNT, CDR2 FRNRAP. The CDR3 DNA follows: TGTGCTAGTGGCCTTCATAATGAGCAGTTCTTC. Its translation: CASGLHNEQFF.

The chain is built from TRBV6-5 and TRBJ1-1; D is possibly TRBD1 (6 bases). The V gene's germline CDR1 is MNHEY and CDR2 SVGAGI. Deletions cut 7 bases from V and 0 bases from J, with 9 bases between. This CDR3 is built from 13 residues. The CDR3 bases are TGTGCCAGCAAGGGGGGGATGAACACTGAAGCTTTCTTT. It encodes CASKGGMNTEAFF.

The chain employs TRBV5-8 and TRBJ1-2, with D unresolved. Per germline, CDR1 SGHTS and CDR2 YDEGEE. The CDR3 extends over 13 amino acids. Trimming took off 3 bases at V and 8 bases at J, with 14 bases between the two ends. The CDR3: CASSSRGKIGYTF. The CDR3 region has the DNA TGTGCCAGCAGCTCGAGAGGGAAAATCGGCTACACCTTC.

The CDR3 sequence: CASSQGLGTEAFF. The CDR3 nucleotides read TGTGCCAGCAGCCAAGGGTTGGGAACTGAAGCTTTCTTT. V usage is TRBV14 and J usage is TRBJ1-1; D gene uncertain. Germline lookup yields CDR1 SGHDN and CDR2 FVKESK. V was shortened by 1 base and J by 5 bases, with 8 bases between the two germline ends. The CDR3 has 13 residues.

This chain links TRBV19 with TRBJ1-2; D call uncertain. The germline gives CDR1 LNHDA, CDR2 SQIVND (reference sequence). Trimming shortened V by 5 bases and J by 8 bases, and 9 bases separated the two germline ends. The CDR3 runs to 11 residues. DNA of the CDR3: TGTGCCAGTAGTGCCCGTAGGGGCTACACCTTC. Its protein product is CASSARRGYTF.

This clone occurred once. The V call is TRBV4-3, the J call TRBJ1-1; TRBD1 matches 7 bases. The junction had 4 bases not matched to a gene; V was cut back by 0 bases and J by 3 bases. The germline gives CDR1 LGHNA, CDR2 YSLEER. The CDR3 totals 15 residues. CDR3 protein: CASSQEKTGDTEAFF. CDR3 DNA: TGCGCCAGCAGCCAAGAAAAAACAGGGGACACTGAAGCTTTCTTT.

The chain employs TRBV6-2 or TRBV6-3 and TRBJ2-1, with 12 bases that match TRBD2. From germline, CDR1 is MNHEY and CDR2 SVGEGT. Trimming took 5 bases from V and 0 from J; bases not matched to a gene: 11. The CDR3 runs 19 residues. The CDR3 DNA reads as TGTGCCAGCAGTCAAGGACTAGCGGGACACTATAGCTCCTACAATGAGCAGTTCTTC. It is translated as CASSQGLAGHYSSYNEQFF.

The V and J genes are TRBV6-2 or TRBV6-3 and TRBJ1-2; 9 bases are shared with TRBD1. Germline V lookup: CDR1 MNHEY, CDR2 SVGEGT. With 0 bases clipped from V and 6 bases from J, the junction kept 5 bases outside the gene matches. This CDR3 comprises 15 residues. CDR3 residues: CASSYSVTGGDGYTF. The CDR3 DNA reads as TGTGCCAGCAGTTACTCTGTTACAGGGGGCGATGGCTACACCTTC.

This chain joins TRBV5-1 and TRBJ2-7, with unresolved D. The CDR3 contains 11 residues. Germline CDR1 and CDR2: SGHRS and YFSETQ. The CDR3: CASSPQFEQYV. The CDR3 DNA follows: TGTGCCAGCAGCCCTCAGTTCGAGCAGTACGTC.

CDR3 DNA: TGTGCCAGCAGTTTTTCGAGGTATGGCTACACCTTC. Protein product: CASSFSRYGYTF. This chain joins TRBV6-2 or TRBV6-3 and TRBJ1-2, with D uncertain. V dropped 4 bases and J dropped 5 bases, with 8 bases sitting between them. The CDR3 has 12 residues. Germline CDR1 and CDR2: MNHEY and SVGEGT.

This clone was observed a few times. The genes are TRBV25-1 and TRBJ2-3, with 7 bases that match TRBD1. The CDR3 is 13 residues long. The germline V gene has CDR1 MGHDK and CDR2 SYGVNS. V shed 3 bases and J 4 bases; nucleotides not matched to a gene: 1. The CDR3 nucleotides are TGTGCCAGCAGTGACAGGGGGTCAGATACGCAGTATTTT. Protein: CASSDRGSDTQYF.

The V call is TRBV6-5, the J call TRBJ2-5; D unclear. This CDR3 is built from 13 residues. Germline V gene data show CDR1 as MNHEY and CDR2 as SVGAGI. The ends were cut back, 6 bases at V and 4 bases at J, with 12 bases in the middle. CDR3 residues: CASSLWTIETQYF. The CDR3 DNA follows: TGTGCCAGCAGCCTCTGGACCATAGAGACCCAGTACTTC.

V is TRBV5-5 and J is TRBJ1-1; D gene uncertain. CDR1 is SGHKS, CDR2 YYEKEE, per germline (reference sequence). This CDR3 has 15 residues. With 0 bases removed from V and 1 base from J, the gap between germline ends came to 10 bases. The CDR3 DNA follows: TGTGCCAGCAGCTTGGGACCAATGAAGAACACTGAAGCTTTCTTT. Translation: CASSLGPMKNTEAFF.

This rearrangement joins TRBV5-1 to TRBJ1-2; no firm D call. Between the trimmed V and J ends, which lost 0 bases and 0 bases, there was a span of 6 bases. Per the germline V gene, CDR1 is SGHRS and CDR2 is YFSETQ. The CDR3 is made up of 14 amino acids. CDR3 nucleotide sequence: TGCGCCAGCAGCTTGGAGACAACTAACTATGGCTACACCTTC. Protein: CASSLETTNYGYTF.

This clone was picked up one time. The chain's CDR3 is CASSTEWGRGGELFF. The CDR3 DNA reads as TGTGCCAGCAGCACCGAGTGGGGGCGAGGCGGGGAGCTGTTTTTT. The J gene is TRBJ2-2, the V gene TRBV7-2, with a tentative D call TRBD1 (6 bases). The CDR3 covers 15 residues. V dropped 5 bases and J dropped 7 bases, with 17 bases sitting between them. The germline gives CDR1 SGHTA, CDR2 FQGNSA.

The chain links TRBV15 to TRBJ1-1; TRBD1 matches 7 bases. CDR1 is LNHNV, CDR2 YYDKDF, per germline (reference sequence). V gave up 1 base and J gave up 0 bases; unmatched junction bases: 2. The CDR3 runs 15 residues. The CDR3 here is CATSRAQGVNTEAFF. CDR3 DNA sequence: TGTGCCACCAGCAGAGCCCAGGGGGTGAACACTGAAGCTTTCTTT. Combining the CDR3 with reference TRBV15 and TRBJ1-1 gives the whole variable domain DAMVIQNPRYQVTQFGKPVTLSCSQTLNHNVMYWYQQKSSQAPKLLFHYYDKDFNNEADTPDNFQSRRPNTSFCFLDIRSPGLGDTAMYLCATSRAQGVNTEAFFGQGTRLTVV.

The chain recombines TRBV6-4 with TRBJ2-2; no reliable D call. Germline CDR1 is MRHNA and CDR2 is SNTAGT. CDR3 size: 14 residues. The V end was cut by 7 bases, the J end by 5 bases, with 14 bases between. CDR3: CASKKSWGTGELFF. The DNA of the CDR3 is TGTGCCAGCAAGAAAAGTTGGGGAACCGGGGAGCTGTTTTTT.